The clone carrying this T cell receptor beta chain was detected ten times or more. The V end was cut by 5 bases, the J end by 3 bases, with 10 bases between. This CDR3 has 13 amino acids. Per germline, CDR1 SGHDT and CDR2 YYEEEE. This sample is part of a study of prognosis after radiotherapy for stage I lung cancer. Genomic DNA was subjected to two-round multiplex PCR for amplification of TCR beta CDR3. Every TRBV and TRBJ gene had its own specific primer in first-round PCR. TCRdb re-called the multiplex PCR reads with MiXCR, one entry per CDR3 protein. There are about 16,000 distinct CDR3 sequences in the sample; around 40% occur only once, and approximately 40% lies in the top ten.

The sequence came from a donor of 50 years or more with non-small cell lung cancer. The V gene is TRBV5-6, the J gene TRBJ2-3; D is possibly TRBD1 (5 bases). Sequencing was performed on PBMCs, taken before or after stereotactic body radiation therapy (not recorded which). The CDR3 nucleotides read TGTGCCAGCAGGGACACCGCGACAGATACGCAGTATTTT. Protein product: CASRDTATDTQYF.